Below, 26 T cell receptor beta chains from the same sample are listed, as sequenced in a study of cytomegalovirus exposure and HLA in healthy donors. TCRdb's table, derived via immunoSEQ multiplex PCR, lists solely in-frame clones and lacks some. Seen here are about 160,000 clones, about 90% observed once, and the top ten hold roughly 5.7%. Material: PBMCs. These receptor sequences come from a young woman in good health and CMV-seronegative.

The chain recombines TRBV21-1 with TRBJ1-5; the D call in the table, TRBD1, was not verified against the DNA. TRBV21-1 is reported as a pseudogene. This CDR3 is built from 14 residues. The CDR3 DNA reads as TGTGCCAGCAGCAAAGGGGGCCTTAATCAGCCCCAGCATTTT. Residues: CASSKGGLNQPQHF.

The chain recombines TRBV10-3 with TRBJ1-2, with 7 nucleotides matching TRBD1. This CDR3 region has 14 residues. V was clipped by 6 bases and J by 7 bases; unmatched bases: 11. Germline lookup yields CDR1 ENHRY and CDR2 SYGVKD. The CDR3: CAIRGDRRIGGYTF. CDR3 DNA sequence: TGTGCCATCAGGGGGGACAGAAGAATTGGTGGCTACACCTTC.

To note about this clone: A junction end diverges from the germline sequence, so it may reflect a read error. CDR3: CASSSTRTGALNEQFF. The DNA of the CDR3 is TGTGCTAGCAGCTCTACTCGGACAGGGGCTCTTAACGAGCAGTTCTTC. The genes are TRBV7-7 and TRBJ2-1; 9 bases line up with TRBD1. Germline V gene data show CDR1 as SSHAT and CDR2 as FNYEAQ (reference sequence). There are 16 residues in the CDR3. The full variable domain, with the rest looked up from reference TRBV7-7 and TRBJ2-1, is GAGVSQSPRYKVTKRGQDVTLRCDPISSHATLYWYQQALGQGPEFLTYFNYEAQPDKSGLPSDRFSAERPEGSISTLTIQRTEQRDSAMYRCASSSTRTGALNEQFFGPGTRLTVL.

The V and J genes are TRBV27 and TRBJ1-4, with no clear D. This CDR3 spans 13 amino acids. Germline V CDR1 and CDR2: MNHEY, SMNVEV (reference sequence). Between the trimmed V and J ends, which lost 3 bases and 8 bases, there was a span of 10 bases. The CDR3 is CASSFRGGEKLFF. DNA for the CDR3: TGTGCCAGCAGTTTCCGGGGAGGGGAAAAACTGTTTTTT.

The sample holds a few counts of this clone. This rearrangement joins TRBV5-4 to TRBJ2-7; 9 bases fit TRBD2. Trimming removed 0 bases from V and 2 bases from J; junction bases left unmatched: 6. Germline lookup yields CDR1 SGHNT and CDR2 YYREEE (reference sequence). The CDR3 is made up of 16 amino acids. The DNA of the CDR3 is TGTGCCAGCAGCTTGGGTAGTAGCGGGGGAACCTACGAGCAGTACTTC. Protein sequence: CASSLGSSGGTYEQYF.

This clone was observed a single time. V is TRBV2 and J is TRBJ1-4, with unresolved D. V gave up 1 base and J gave up 6 bases, with 9 bases separating them. The germline CDR1 and CDR2 sequences are SNHLY and FYNNEI. There are 14 residues in the CDR3. CDR3 residues: CASSEEAADEKLFF. The DNA of the CDR3 is TGTGCCAGCAGTGAAGAGGCTGCGGATGAAAAACTGTTTTTT.

This sequence joins TRBV7-2 and TRBJ2-7; TRBD2 agrees at 10 bases. With 6 bases clipped from V and 3 bases from J, the junction kept 5 bases outside the gene matches. Germline V gene sequence: CDR1 SGHTA, CDR2 FQGNSA. The CDR3 is 14 residues long. The CDR3 reads CASRELAGGYEQYF. DNA of the CDR3: TGTGCCAGCAGGGAATTAGCGGGGGGCTACGAGCAGTACTTC.

This chain connects TRBV4-2 to TRBJ1-2; D gene ambiguous. The CDR3 runs 13 residues. V was shortened by 4 bases and J by 4 bases, with 10 bases between the two germline ends. Germline values: CDR1 LGHNA, CDR2 YNFKEQ. CDR3 in amino acids: CASSPHGGYGYTF. The CDR3 nucleotides read TGTGCCAGCAGCCCCCACGGTGGCTATGGCTACACCTTC.

Concerning this clone: This likely comes from a read error, as the CDR3 has no conserved phenylalanine or tryptophan at its end. It is unclear where the CDR3 begins or ends on the DNA, so no DNA is shown, and the CDR3 is as TCRdb lists it. The chain couples TRBV4-2 to TRBJ2-3. The CDR3 sequence runs 10 residues, both termini included. CDR1 is LGHNA and CDR2 is YNFKEQ in the germline V gene. The CDR3 region is CASSPIPSAA.

The rearrangement joins TRBV28 to TRBJ2-1; D might be TRBD2 (7 bases). Germline CDR1 is MDHEN and CDR2 is SYDVKM. V lost 1 base and J 1 base, leaving 11 bases between the germline ends. The CDR3 consists of 16 residues. CDR3 amino acids: CASSLYEGGSYNEQFF. Here the CDR3 DNA reads TGTGCCAGCAGTTTATACGAGGGGGGGTCCTACAATGAGCAGTTCTTC.

This clone occurred once. The V and J genes are TRBV4-1 and TRBJ2-7; either TRBD1 or TRBD2 may supply D (5 bases each). The CDR3 length is 13 residues. From germline, CDR1 is MGHRA and CDR2 YSYEKL. The V end was cut by 5 bases, the J end by 3 bases, with 11 bases between. The CDR3 reads CASSYRGDYEQYF. CDR3 DNA: TGCGCCAGCAGCTACCGGGGCGACTACGAGCAGTACTTC.

This chain connects TRBV5-1 to TRBJ2-7; TRBD2 matches at 11 bases. V lost 3 bases to trimming and J lost 1 base; unmatched junction nucleotides: 3. This CDR3 is 15 amino acids long. Per the germline V gene, CDR1 is SGHRS and CDR2 is YFSETQ. The CDR3 nucleotides are TGCGCCAGCAGCTCGGGACTAGCGGTGTCCTACGAGCAGTACTTC. Translating it yields CASSSGLAVSYEQYF.

This clone was observed a handful of times. This rearrangement joins TRBV2 to TRBJ1-5; D is perhaps TRBD1 (5 bases). This CDR3 has 13 amino acids. Trimming stripped 4 bases from V and 6 bases from J, with 10 bases between. The V gene's germline CDR1 is SNHLY and CDR2 FYNNEI. The DNA of the CDR3 is TGTGCCAGCAGTGTGGCGGGACGTCAGCCCCAGCATTTT. Protein product: CASSVAGRQPQHF.

This CDR3 reads CASSFLGPGNEQFF. The CDR3 nucleotides read TGTGCCAGCAGTTTTTTAGGGCCCGGAAATGAGCAGTTCTTC. The chain couples TRBV27 to TRBJ2-1, with no clear D. The germline CDR1 and CDR2 sequences are MNHEY and SMNVEV (reference sequence). The CDR3 spans 14 residues. Trimming took 3 bases from V and 7 from J, leaving 13 bases between them.

With regard to this clone: Germline and junction disagree at one end, which may indicate a read error. The rearrangement joins TRBV7-7 to TRBJ2-2; 11 bases match TRBD1. This CDR3 is built from 15 residues. Germline V gene lookup returns CDR1 SSHAT and CDR2 FNYEAQ (reference sequence). This CDR3 reads CASSTGQGATGELFF. The CDR3 nucleotides read TGTGCTAGCAGCACAGGACAGGGGGCGACCGGGGAGCTGTTTTTT.

This chain links TRBV11-1 with TRBJ2-5, with TRBD1 matching 8 bases. Germline lookup yields CDR1 SGHAT and CDR2 FQDESV (reference sequence). CDR3 size: 16 residues. The V segment lost 6 bases and the J segment 13 bases; nucleotides outside the gene matches: 22. The CDR3 region has the DNA TGTGCCAGCAGTATAGGACCGGGACAGGAAAAGTTTGGTTCGTACTTC. Protein product: CASSIGPGQEKFGSYF.

This clone was observed a few times. CDR3 amino acids: CASSAGGLGYEQYF. The CDR3, as DNA: TGTGCCAGCAGCGCCGGGGGTCTCGGCTACGAGCAGTACTTC. The J gene is TRBJ2-7, the V gene TRBV7-6; a possible D gene is TRBD2 (6 bases). This CDR3 has 14 amino acids. V was cut by 5 bases and J by 3 bases, with 14 bases left in between. In germline, CDR1 is SGHVS, CDR2 FNYEAQ.

The chain uses TRBV11-3 and TRBJ2-5; D is unresolved. The CDR3 is made up of 15 amino acids. From germline, CDR1 is SGHNT and CDR2 YENEEA. Trimming shortened V by 0 bases and J by 0 bases, and 8 bases separated the two germline ends. The CDR3 region has the DNA TGTGCCAGCAGCTTAGATGGGCGGTACCAAGAGACCCAGTACTTC. The encoded protein is CASSLDGRYQETQYF.

The J gene is TRBJ2-7, the V gene TRBV7-9; 8 bases map to TRBD2. The CDR3 contains 15 residues. The V gene's germline CDR1 is SEHNR and CDR2 FQNEAQ (reference sequence). V lost 2 bases to trimming and J lost 2 bases; unmatched junction nucleotides: 5. The DNA for the CDR3 is TGTGCCAGCAGCTTAAGTAGCGGGATAACCTACGAGCAGTACTTC. This encodes CASSLSSGITYEQYF.

The chain joins TRBV4-1 to TRBJ2-1; 9 bases are a match to TRBD1. The CDR3 spans 17 residues. V gave up 3 bases and J gave up 0 bases; unmatched junction bases: 6. The germline V gene encodes CDR1 MGHRA and CDR2 YSYEKL. The CDR3 DNA sequence: TGCGCCAGCAGCCACGCTAGACAGGGGGGCTCCTACAATGAGCAGTTCTTC. Translated, it gives CASSHARQGGSYNEQFF.

The J gene is TRBJ2-1, the V gene TRBV7-2; 11 bases map to TRBD1. Unmatched junction bases numbered 4, after V lost 6 bases and J lost 0 bases. The CDR3 runs 16 residues. Germline V lookup: CDR1 SGHTA, CDR2 FQGNSA. CDR3 amino acids: CASSQDRGPSYNEQFF. DNA of the CDR3: TGTGCCAGCAGTCAGGACAGGGGGCCCTCCTACAATGAGCAGTTCTTC.

The chain combines TRBV9 with TRBJ2-1; 11 bases fit TRBD2. From germline, CDR1 is SGDLS and CDR2 YYNGEE. The CDR3 has 16 residues. The V segment lost 2 bases and the J segment 3 bases; nucleotides outside the gene matches: 4. DNA for the CDR3: TGTGCCAGCAGCGTTACTAGCGGGAGCCTCTACAATGAGCAGTTCTTC. Translation: CASSVTSGSLYNEQFF.

The sample holds one count of this clone. This sequence joins TRBV18 and TRBJ2-1, with 7 bases identical to TRBD1. Germline-derived CDR1 and CDR2 are KGHSH and LQKENI. The CDR3 is 18 residues long. V shed 0 bases and J 0 bases; nucleotides not matched to a gene: 8. The CDR3 spells CASSPPSHWDSSYNEQFF. The CDR3 DNA sequence: TGTGCCAGCTCACCACCATCACATTGGGACAGCTCCTACAATGAGCAGTTCTTC.

This chain uses TRBV4-1 with TRBJ2-1, with TRBD2 matching 8 bases. The CDR3 is 18 residues long. Losses at the gene ends were 7 bases for V and 5 bases for J; bases not matched to a gene: 19. The V gene's germline CDR1 is MGHRA and CDR2 YSYEKL. Here the CDR3 DNA reads TGCGCCAGCACCCGAGTTTCTCCGGCGGGGGGCCAAAACAATGAGCAGTTCTTC. The encoded protein is CASTRVSPAGGQNNEQFF.

The chain couples TRBV7-9 to TRBJ1-5; D gene unclear. The CDR3 contains 12 residues. V was pared by 0 bases and J by 7 bases, with 4 bases between. Germline CDR1 reads SEHNR; CDR2 reads FQNEAQ (reference sequence). CDR3 sequence: CASSLAGQPQHF. The CDR3 DNA follows: TGTGCCAGCAGCTTAGCGGGACAGCCCCAGCATTTT.

This clone was counted between two and nine times. J is TRBJ1-4 and V is TRBV7-2; D is ambiguous. Looked up from germline, CDR1 is SGHTA and CDR2 is FQGNSA. V lost 2 bases to trimming and J lost 4 bases, with 14 bases between them. The CDR3 length is 16 residues. The CDR3 here is CASSLSPPGLNEKLFF. The CDR3, as DNA: TGTGCCAGCAGCTTATCCCCCCCCGGACTTAATGAAAAACTGTTTTTT.